This T cell receptor beta chain was captured by sequencing in a study of human T cells and chemical hapten exposure. Study details: Patients had diphenylcyclopropenone applied to the scalp weekly throughout the approximately 22-week study. DPC (0.01%) was patch tested on the upper back and read at 6 days.

CDR1 DFQATT and CDR2 SNEGSKA come from the germline V gene (reference sequence). J lost 3 bases, V lost 0 bases, and 9 bases had no gene match. The CDR3 covers 18 residues. TCRdb recomputed calls from the RACE reads with MiXCR, one row per CDR3 protein. There are 95,000 or so distinct CDR3 sequences in the sample; 9.5% to 12% occur only once, and about 3% lies in the top ten. This clonotype was seen many times. The time point: patch test 2, 6 weeks after DPC sensitization. Regarding treatment: therapeutic diphenylcyclopropenone sensitization with weekly scalp DPC. The donor pool consisted of alopecia patients aged 18 to 70 years, considered suitable for DPC.

This TCR derives from a middle-aged woman with alopecia areata. Some clones in this sample may be carry-over from other donors' samples. The V gene is TRBV20-1, the J gene TRBJ1-3, with TRBD1 matching over 12 bases. The sample in question was whole blood, obtained in connection with sensitization to the hapten diphenylcyclopropenone (DPC). For the CDR3, the DNA is TGCAGTGCTAGAGATGGGGACAGGGGGCAAAATGTTGGAAACACCATATATTTT. It encodes CSARDGDRGQNVGNTIYF.